Below are 7 T cell receptor beta chains sequenced from a single sample in a study of spatial heterogeneity in lung cancer. Documented time point: blood at routine non-recurrence follow-up after resection. Frozen PBMC, nontumor lung or tumor provided whole RNA, which was sequenced unsorted. TCRdb re-called the 5' RACE reads through MiXCR, storing one row per CDR3 protein. The sample has roughly 120,000 distinct CDR3 sequences, 12% seen once. The sample consisted of PBMCs, taken at follow-up. These receptors all stem from a male donor with early-stage non-small cell lung cancer.

A few counts support this clonotype. The chain couples TRBV28 to TRBJ1-4; no clear D. CDR1 and CDR2 (germline): MDHEN, SYDVKM. There are 11 residues in the CDR3. The ends were cut back, 3 bases at V and 6 bases at J, with 2 bases in the middle. CDR3 nucleotide sequence: TGTGCCAGCAGTTTCTATGAAAAACTGTTTTTT. It is translated as CASSFYEKLFF.

This clonotype was found a few times. The chain combines TRBV5-4 with TRBJ1-4; unclear D gene. V was pared by 5 bases and J by 8 bases, with 16 bases between. The CDR3 length is 14 residues. Germline values: CDR1 SGHNT, CDR2 YYREEE (reference sequence). The CDR3 sequence is CASSQSLRGEKLFF. DNA for the CDR3: TGTGCCAGCAGTCAGAGTCTCCGAGGGGAAAAACTGTTTTTT.

This clonotype has a handful of counts. The rearrangement joins TRBV20-1 to TRBJ2-1; D possibly corresponds to TRBD1 (5 bases). CDR3 length: 14 amino acids. V lost 1 base to trimming and J lost 8 bases, with 15 bases between them. The V gene's germline CDR1 is DFQATT and CDR2 SNEGSKA (reference sequence). CDR3 bases: TGCAGTGCTAGAGCCGTGAGCAGGGTCGATGAGCAGTTCTTC. It specifies CSARAVSRVDEQFF.

The gene calls are TRBV28 and TRBJ1-1; D uncertain. Germline CDR1 is MDHEN and CDR2 is SYDVKM. V gave up 6 bases and J gave up 7 bases, with 9 bases separating them. The CDR3 extends over 11 amino acids. CDR3 nucleotide sequence: TGTGCCAGCAGGGAGTGGGATGAAGCTTTCTTT. Protein product: CASREWDEAFF. Combining the CDR3 with reference TRBV28 and TRBJ1-1 gives the whole variable domain DVKVTQSSRYLVKRTGEKVFLECVQDMDHENMFWYRQDPGLGLRLIYFSYDVKMKEKGDIPEGYSVSREKKERFSLILESASTNQTSMYLCASREWDEAFFGQGTRLTVV.

The sample holds a few counts of this clonotype. V gene TRBV10-3 combines with J gene TRBJ1-3; 7 positions agree with TRBD1. The CDR3 length is 13 residues. J was trimmed by 3 bases and V by 6 bases; bases with no gene match: 2. Germline lookup yields CDR1 ENHRY and CDR2 SYGVKD. The CDR3 nucleotides are TGTGCCATCAGACAGGGGCTTGGAAACACCATATATTTT. Translating it yields CAIRQGLGNTIYF.

This chain uses TRBV2 with TRBJ2-3; TRBD2 matches 10 bases. The CDR3 has 12 residues. Germline V gene sequence: CDR1 SNHLY, CDR2 FYNNEI. Unmatched junction bases numbered 4, after V lost 6 bases and J lost 10 bases. The DNA of the CDR3 is TGTGCCAGCAGCCGTACTAGCGGGGCGCAGTATTTT. Translated, it gives CASSRTSGAQYF.

Ten or more counts support this clonotype. The J gene is TRBJ2-7, the V gene TRBV5-6; no reliable D call. This CDR3 comprises 14 residues. In germline, CDR1 is SGHDT, CDR2 YYEEEE. The V end lost 1 base, the J end lost 5 bases, and 13 bases lay between the germline ends. CDR3 DNA: TGTGCCAGCAGCTTGAAACCTGCCGTCAACGAGCAGTACTTC. Translation gives CASSLKPAVNEQYF.